Presented here are 30 T cell receptor beta chains from one specimen sequenced in a study of identical twins. TCRdb re-called the 5' RACE reads through MiXCR, storing one row per CDR3 protein. The sample contains around 1.7 million distinct CDR3 sequences, more than 30% of which appear only once. The specimen was cord blood. These receptors were taken from a newborn girl in good health.

This clonotype was recorded at least ten times. DNA of the CDR3: TGCAGCGTTGAAGATCCCTCTCGGGACTTTTATGGCTACACCTTC. Amino acids: CSVEDPSRDFYGYTF. The rearrangement joins TRBV29-1 to TRBJ1-2; a possible D gene is TRBD1 (5 bases). The CDR3 runs 15 residues. With 0 bases removed from V and 5 bases from J, the gap between germline ends came to 16 bases. Germline V gives CDR1 SQVTM, CDR2 ANQGSEA.

This clonotype was seen a handful of times. V is TRBV11-1 and J is TRBJ2-3; D unresolved. V lost 3 bases and J lost 1, with 11 bases in between. The CDR3 sequence is 15 residues long. Germline CDR1 is SGHAT and CDR2 is FQDESV (reference sequence). CDR3: CASSFLIWGTDTQYF. CDR3 bases: TGTGCCAGCAGCTTTCTCATTTGGGGCACAGATACGCAGTATTTT.

This clonotype was detected only a few times. A junction boundary mismatches the germline segment, possibly from a read error. The V call is TRBV7-7, the J call TRBJ2-5, with a weak D call TRBD2 (6 bases). The CDR3 runs to 17 residues. Germline CDR1 is SSHAT and CDR2 is FNYEAQ (reference sequence). The CDR3 DNA reads as TGTGCTAGCAGCTTATGGGTCTCGCGGGATCCGCGAGAGACCCAGTACTTC. It encodes CASSLWVSRDPRETQYF.

The V call is TRBV28, the J call TRBJ2-7; 8 nucleotides align to TRBD2. CDR3 length: 13 amino acids. Looked up from germline, CDR1 is MDHEN and CDR2 is SYDVKM. The V segment lost 8 bases and the J segment 2 bases; nucleotides outside the gene matches: 5. In DNA, the CDR3 is TGTGCCAGCTTCACTAGCGGAGCCTACGAGCAGTACTTC. It specifies CASFTSGAYEQYF.

The rearrangement uses TRBV10-3 and TRBJ1-5; D possibly corresponds to TRBD1 (5 bases). With 3 bases removed from V and 4 bases from J, the gap between germline ends came to 7 bases. CDR1 ENHRY and CDR2 SYGVKD come from the germline V gene. This CDR3 region has 13 residues. DNA of the CDR3: TGTGCCATCAGTGAAGGGGAGAATCAGCCCCAGCATTTT. Translated, it gives CAISEGENQPQHF.

This clonotype came up a few times. This sequence joins TRBV20-1 and TRBJ2-3; 8 bases fit TRBD2. With 4 bases clipped from V and 2 bases from J, the junction kept 5 bases outside the gene matches. The V gene's germline CDR1 is DFQATT and CDR2 SNEGSKA (reference sequence). CDR3 length equals 14 residues. In nucleotides, the CDR3 is TGCAGTGCTACCCCTAGCGGGTTCACAGATACGCAGTATTTT. Translated, it gives CSATPSGFTDTQYF.

This rearrangement joins TRBV12-3 or TRBV12-4 to TRBJ2-3, with a weak D call TRBD1 (5 bases). This CDR3 has 16 residues. V lost 5 bases, J lost 1 base, and 16 bases lay in between. CDR3 residues: CASSPGPLVGTDTQYF. The CDR3 region has the DNA TGTGCCAGCAGTCCAGGGCCCCTTGTTGGCACAGATACGCAGTATTTT.

V gene TRBV20-1 combines with J gene TRBJ2-7; D may be TRBD2 (5 bases). Per germline, CDR1 DFQATT and CDR2 SNEGSKA (reference sequence). Trimming took off 2 bases at V and 2 bases at J, with 10 bases between the two ends. The length of the CDR3 is 13 residues. Here the CDR3 reads CSARPGITYEQYF. CDR3 sequence (DNA): TGCAGTGCTAGACCCGGGATCACCTACGAGCAGTACTTC.

J is TRBJ2-1 and V is TRBV28; 15 positions agree with TRBD2. V shed 3 bases, J shed 7 bases, and the junction held 7 bases outside the gene matches. Germline CDR1 reads MDHEN; CDR2 reads SYDVKM. This CDR3 is 17 amino acids long. CDR3 in amino acids: CASSLSDGTSGRNEQFF. The CDR3 bases are TGTGCCAGCAGTTTGTCGGACGGGACTAGCGGGAGGAATGAGCAGTTCTTC.

This clonotype was recorded a few times. The chain combines TRBV2 with TRBJ2-3, with 14 bases aligning to TRBD2. Germline CDR1 reads SNHLY; CDR2 reads FYNNEI. V shed 4 bases and J 2 bases; nucleotides not matched to a gene: 11. CDR3 length: 19 amino acids. For the CDR3, the DNA is TGTGCCAGCAGTGGGCAGGGACTAGCGGGGGCAAACCCCACAGATACGCAGTATTTT. Translation gives CASSGQGLAGANPTDTQYF.

The J gene is TRBJ1-1, the V gene TRBV20-1, with 8 bases that match TRBD1. The CDR3 loop spans 15 amino acids. V gave up 3 bases and J gave up 1 base; unmatched junction bases: 7. Per germline, CDR1 DFQATT and CDR2 SNEGSKA (reference sequence). For the CDR3, the DNA is TGCAGTGCTAGCCGAAGGACAGGGCCGAACACTGAAGCTTTCTTT. Encoded protein: CSASRRTGPNTEAFF.

This clonotype was observed a few times. The chain employs TRBV4-2 and TRBJ1-5; D may be TRBD1 (6 bases). Germline CDR1 reads LGHNA; CDR2 reads YNFKEQ. V was trimmed by 4 bases and J by 4 bases, leaving 23 bases between them. The CDR3 is made up of 18 amino acids. As DNA, the CDR3 is TGTGCCAGCAGCCTAAGCCAGGGGTCTGGTGAAAATAATCAGCCCCAGCATTTT. Translated, it gives CASSLSQGSGENNQPQHF.

This chain connects TRBV20-1 to TRBJ2-3; D gene unclear. CDR1 and CDR2 from the germline V gene are DFQATT and SNEGSKA (reference sequence). V lost 6 bases, J lost 1 base, and 11 bases lay in between. The CDR3 length is 13 residues. This CDR3 reads CSAPTERTDTQYF. CDR3 in DNA: TGCAGTGCCCCGACTGAGCGCACAGATACGCAGTATTTT.

This clonotype has at least ten counts. The CDR3 loop is CASSQELGRASYEQYF. CDR3 nucleotide sequence: TGTGCCAGCAGCCAAGAGTTAGGCAGGGCTTCCTACGAGCAGTACTTC. J is TRBJ2-7 and V is TRBV4-2; the D gene is possibly TRBD1 (5 bases). This CDR3 is built from 16 residues. V lost 0 bases and J lost 1, with 13 bases in between. Germline CDR1 reads LGHNA; CDR2 reads YNFKEQ.

The V gene is TRBV12-3 or TRBV12-4, the J gene TRBJ1-5; D possibly corresponds to TRBD1 (5 bases). Trimming left V 4 bases short and J 1 base short, with 14 bases between. The CDR3 runs to 16 residues. Here the CDR3 DNA reads TGTGCCAGCAGTTCCGCAGGGCACAGGAGCAATCAGCCCCAGCATTTT. Its translation: CASSSAGHRSNQPQHF.

The chain carries TRBV2 and TRBJ2-3; D unresolved. Trimming removed 6 bases from V and 4 bases from J, with 8 bases in between. The CDR3 spans 12 residues. The germline V gene has CDR1 SNHLY and CDR2 FYNNEI. CDR3 DNA: TGTGCCAGCAGCGCTAGACCAGATACGCAGTATTTT. Residues: CASSARPDTQYF.

The V gene is TRBV13, the J gene TRBJ2-1, with D perhaps matching TRBD2 (6 bases). V was clipped by 5 bases and J by 4 bases, with 15 bases between them. The germline V gene encodes CDR1 PRHDT and CDR2 FYEKMQ (reference sequence). The CDR3 has 15 amino acids. This chain's CDR3 is CASSAREIGYNEQFF. CDR3 bases: TGTGCCAGCAGCGCTCGGGAGATAGGATACAATGAGCAGTTCTTC.

The sample holds a few counts of this clonotype. The CDR3 loop is CASSPGQGRIEKLFF. CDR3 coding DNA: TGTGCCAGCAGCCCAGGACAGGGACGGATAGAAAAACTGTTTTTT. The chain links TRBV7-2 to TRBJ1-4; 8 bases line up with TRBD1. Germline-derived CDR1 and CDR2 are SGHTA and FQGNSA. The V and J ends lost 5 bases and 8 bases, in that order; junction bases with no gene match: 10. This CDR3 has 15 residues. Complete variable domain (other parts from reference TRBV7-2 and TRBJ1-4): GAGVSQSPSNKVTEKGKDVELRCDPISGHTALYWYRQSLGQGLEFLIYFQGNSAPDKSGLPSDRFSAERTGGSVSTLTIQRTQQEDSAVYLCASSPGQGRIEKLFFGSGTQLSVL.

This chain joins TRBV3-1 and TRBJ2-7; a possible D gene is TRBD1 (5 bases). The ends were cut back, 2 bases at V and 0 bases at J, with 11 bases in the middle. The CDR3 sequence is 15 residues long. Germline loops: CDR1 LGHDT, CDR2 YNNKEL (reference sequence). CDR3 in amino acids: CASSQSGSSSYEQYF. As DNA, the CDR3 is TGTGCCAGCAGCCAATCAGGGTCTAGCTCCTACGAGCAGTACTTC.

The V and J genes are TRBV4-1 and TRBJ2-1; a possible D gene is TRBD1 (6 bases). In germline, CDR1 is MGHRA, CDR2 YSYEKL. The CDR3 spans 14 residues. Between the trimmed V and J ends, which lost 6 bases and 7 bases, there was a span of 16 bases. The CDR3 coding sequence is TGCGCCAGCAGACAACCGGGCAGGGGAAATGAGCAGTTCTTC. This encodes CASRQPGRGNEQFF.

This clonotype has a count of ten or more. Germline and junction disagree at one end, which may indicate a read error. The chain joins TRBV9 to TRBJ2-5, with 10 positions matching TRBD1. This CDR3 is built from 14 residues. The germline V gene has CDR1 SGDLS and CDR2 YYNGEE. CDR3 DNA: TGTGCCAGCAGCTCACGGGACAGGGGAGAGATCCAGTACTTC. Amino acid sequence: CASSSRDRGEIQYF.

Concerning this clonotype: A read error may produce the germline difference seen at one junction end. The rearrangement joins TRBV12-3 or TRBV12-4 to TRBJ2-2; D gene ambiguous. The CDR3 extends over 13 amino acids. The DNA of the CDR3 is TGTGCCAACAGTCCAGCGAACACCGGGGAGCTGTTTTTT. Protein sequence: CANSPANTGELFF.

The rearrangement links TRBV2 to TRBJ2-1; D gene unclear. Trimming took off 4 bases at V and 3 bases at J, with 19 bases between the two ends. The CDR3 extends over 17 amino acids. From germline, CDR1 is SNHLY and CDR2 FYNNEI. In nucleotides, the CDR3 is TGTGCCAGCAGTGTGGTGGTGCTGCTAGGTAACTACAATGAGCAGTTCTTC. It encodes CASSVVVLLGNYNEQFF.

J is TRBJ2-7 and V is TRBV2; D may match TRBD1 or TRBD2 (5 bases each). Germline CDR1 reads SNHLY; CDR2 reads FYNNEI. The V gene lost 0 bases and the J gene lost 1 base, with 10 bases spanning the gap. This CDR3 is 15 amino acids long. This CDR3 reads CASSEAMGDSYEQYF. DNA for the CDR3: TGTGCCAGCAGTGAAGCGATGGGGGATTCCTACGAGCAGTACTTC.

This clonotype was picked up a small number of times. The J gene is TRBJ2-3, the V gene TRBV27; D might be TRBD2 (5 bases). This CDR3 has 15 residues. CDR1 is MNHEY and CDR2 is SMNVEV in the germline V gene (reference sequence). The ends were cut back, 3 bases at V and 3 bases at J, with 13 bases in the middle. The CDR3 coding sequence is TGTGCCAGCAGTTTTTGGGGAGCAGGTACAGATACGCAGTATTTT. It encodes CASSFWGAGTDTQYF.

The gene calls are TRBV2 and TRBJ2-7, with D tentatively TRBD2 (5 bases). The germline V gene encodes CDR1 SNHLY and CDR2 FYNNEI. Trimming pared 4 bases from V and 2 bases from J, leaving 15 bases between. The CDR3 has 15 residues. CDR3 protein: CASSVEGRLPYEQYF. CDR3 coding DNA: TGTGCCAGCAGTGTAGAGGGCCGATTACCCTACGAGCAGTACTTC.

This clonotype has at least ten counts. V and J are TRBV29-1 and TRBJ1-2, with D perhaps matching TRBD1 (6 bases). Germline assignment: CDR1 SQVTM and CDR2 ANQGSEA. The CDR3 is 13 residues long. The V and J ends lost 6 bases and 0 bases respectively, with 11 bases between them. CDR3 nucleotides: TGCAGCGTCCAGGGGCCAGCTAACTATGGCTACACCTTC. Residues: CSVQGPANYGYTF.

This clonotype was observed a single time. The chain is built from TRBV20-1 and TRBJ2-7; D is ambiguous. Deletions cut 0 bases from V and 2 bases from J, with 11 bases between. Germline V gene lookup returns CDR1 DFQATT and CDR2 SNEGSKA (reference sequence). This CDR3 has 14 residues. This CDR3 reads CSARDLGQTYEQYF. For the CDR3, the DNA is TGCAGTGCTAGAGATCTGGGTCAAACCTACGAGCAGTACTTC.

The CDR3 spells CASSQGKYASTDTQYF. In DNA, the CDR3 is TGTGCCAGCAGCCAAGGAAAGTATGCTAGCACAGATACGCAGTATTTT. The chain couples TRBV4-2 to TRBJ2-3; D not resolved. Germline CDR1 LGHNA, CDR2 YNFKEQ. The V end lost 1 base, the J end lost 0 bases, and 11 bases lay between the germline ends. The CDR3 extends over 16 amino acids.

The V call is TRBV20-1, the J call TRBJ1-4; 8 nucleotides match TRBD1. This CDR3 has 13 amino acids. In germline, CDR1 is DFQATT, CDR2 SNEGSKA (reference sequence). V lost 3 bases and J lost 4; bases outside the gene matches: 1. CDR3 sequence: CSARTGVNEKLFF. CDR3 nucleotide sequence: TGCAGTGCTAGGACAGGGGTTAATGAAAAACTGTTTTTT.